This T cell receptor (beta chain) was captured by sequencing in a study of blood T cell repertoires in COVID-19. The data were produced by immunoSEQ multiplex PCR, yet TCRdb's version contains in-frame clones alone and is incomplete. The profile shows over 250,000 clones, about nine tenths of them singletons. V dropped 3 bases and J dropped 6; count of bases not matched to a gene: 8. Germline assignment: CDR1 MNHNS and CDR2 SASEGT. The CDR3 runs to 15 residues. Cohort assignment relied on participant-reported clinical history. This clone was seen only a few times. Specimen: PBMCs or T cells enriched from blood (not recorded which). The sequence was obtained from a man in his 60s who had recovered from COVID-19. The rearrangement joins TRBV6-1 to TRBJ2-4; 7 bases are shared with TRBD2. The CDR3 DNA follows: TGTGCCAGCAGTGATATCGGGGGGTTTTTAAACATTCAGTACTTC. It is translated as CASSDIGGFLNIQYF.